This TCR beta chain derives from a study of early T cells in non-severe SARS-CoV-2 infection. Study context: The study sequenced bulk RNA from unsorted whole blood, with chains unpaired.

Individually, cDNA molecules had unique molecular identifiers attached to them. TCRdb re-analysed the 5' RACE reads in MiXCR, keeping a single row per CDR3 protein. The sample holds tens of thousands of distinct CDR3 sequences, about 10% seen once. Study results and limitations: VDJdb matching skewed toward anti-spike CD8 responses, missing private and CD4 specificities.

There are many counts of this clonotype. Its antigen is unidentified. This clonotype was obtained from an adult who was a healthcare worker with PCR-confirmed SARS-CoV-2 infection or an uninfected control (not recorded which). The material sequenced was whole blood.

CDR3 bases: TGTGCCAGCTCACCAAACGCAGGGAGCACCCTCCACTTT. Encoded protein: CASSPNAGSTLHF. The V gene is TRBV18, the J gene TRBJ1-6; perhaps TRBD1 as D (5 bases). Germline V CDR1 and CDR2: KGHSH, LQKENI. The CDR3 is 13 residues long. Trimming took off 2 bases at V and 14 bases at J, with 13 bases between the two ends.